Sequencing of this T cell receptor (beta chain) was carried out in a study of cytomegalovirus exposure and HLA in healthy donors. Likely unrecorded immune exposures existed in these nominally healthy donors. Researchers ran the PCR with 60 Vbeta and 13 Jbeta primers. As processed by the authors: Later, an analysis found around 77 million unique TCR beta chains, and 9.5 million to 11 million of these were shared. Repertoires were generated with immunoSEQ multiplex PCR, while TCRdb's copy carries only in-frame clones and drops some. The D gene and trimming were derived from the DNA, and the V and J assignments and clone size from that table. The sample lists under 200,000 clones, roughly 85% occurring once. Unmatched junction bases numbered 10, after V lost 2 bases and J lost 6 bases. The CDR3 totals 17 residues. Germline loops: CDR1 LGHNA, CDR2 YSLEER. About this clone: Antigen specificity is unknown.

General study findings and limits: Most TCR sequences proved rare, with some public TCRs found in many donors. A list of approximately 160 TCR beta chains associated with cytomegalovirus was given.

Sequencing input: PBMCs. The chain employs TRBV4-3 and TRBJ2-2, with 9 nucleotides matching TRBD1. This receptor was obtained from a young woman in good health and CMV-seropositive. The DNA for the CDR3 is TGCGCCAGCAGCCAACCAGCGGGACAGGGTTTTTCCGGGGAGCTGTTTTTT. It yields the protein CASSQPAGQGFSGELFF.